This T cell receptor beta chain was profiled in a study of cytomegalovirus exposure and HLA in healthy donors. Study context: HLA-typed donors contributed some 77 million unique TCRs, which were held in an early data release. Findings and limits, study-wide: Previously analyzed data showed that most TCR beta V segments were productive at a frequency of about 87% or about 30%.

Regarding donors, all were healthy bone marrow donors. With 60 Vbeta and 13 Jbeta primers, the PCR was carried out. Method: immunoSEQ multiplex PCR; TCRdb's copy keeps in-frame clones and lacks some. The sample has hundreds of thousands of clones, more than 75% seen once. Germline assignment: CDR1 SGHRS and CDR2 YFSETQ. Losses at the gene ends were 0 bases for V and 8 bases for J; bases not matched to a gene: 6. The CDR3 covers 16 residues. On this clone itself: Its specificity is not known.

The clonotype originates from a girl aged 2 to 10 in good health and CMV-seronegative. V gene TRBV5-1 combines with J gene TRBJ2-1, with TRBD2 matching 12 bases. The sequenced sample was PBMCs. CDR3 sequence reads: CASSLGLAGVTHEQFF. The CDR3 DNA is TGCGCCAGCAGCTTGGGACTAGCGGGAGTAACCCATGAGCAGTTCTTC.